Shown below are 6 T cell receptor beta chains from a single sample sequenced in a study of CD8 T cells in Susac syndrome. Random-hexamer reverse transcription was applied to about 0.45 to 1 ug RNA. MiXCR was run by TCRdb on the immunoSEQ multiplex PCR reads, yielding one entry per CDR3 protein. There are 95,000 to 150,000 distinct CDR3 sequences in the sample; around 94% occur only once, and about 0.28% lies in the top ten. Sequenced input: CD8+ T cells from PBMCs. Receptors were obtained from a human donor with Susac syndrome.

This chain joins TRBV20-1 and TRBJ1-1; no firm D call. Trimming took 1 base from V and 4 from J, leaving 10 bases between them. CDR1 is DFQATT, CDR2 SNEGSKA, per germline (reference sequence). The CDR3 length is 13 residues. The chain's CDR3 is CSARVWESTEAFF. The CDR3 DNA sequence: TGCAGTGCTAGAGTTTGGGAAAGCACTGAAGCTTTCTTT.

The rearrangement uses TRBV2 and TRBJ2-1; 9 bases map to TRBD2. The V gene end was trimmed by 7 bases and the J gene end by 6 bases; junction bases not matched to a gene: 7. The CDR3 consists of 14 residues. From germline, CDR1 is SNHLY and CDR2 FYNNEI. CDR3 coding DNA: TGTGCCAGCAAAGGGCTAGCGGGGAGCAATGAGCAGTTCTTC. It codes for CASKGLAGSNEQFF.

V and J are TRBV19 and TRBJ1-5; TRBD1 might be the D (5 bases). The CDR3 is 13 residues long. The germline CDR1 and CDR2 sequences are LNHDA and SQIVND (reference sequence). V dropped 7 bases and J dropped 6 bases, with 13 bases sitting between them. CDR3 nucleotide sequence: TGTGCCAGTACCGTCGCAGGGACTCAGCCCCAGCATTTT. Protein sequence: CASTVAGTQPQHF.

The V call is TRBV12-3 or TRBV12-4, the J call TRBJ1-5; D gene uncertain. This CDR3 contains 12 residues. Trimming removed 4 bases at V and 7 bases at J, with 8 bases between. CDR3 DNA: TGTGCCAGCAGTTCAGAGGCACAGCCCCAGCATTTT. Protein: CASSSEAQPQHF.

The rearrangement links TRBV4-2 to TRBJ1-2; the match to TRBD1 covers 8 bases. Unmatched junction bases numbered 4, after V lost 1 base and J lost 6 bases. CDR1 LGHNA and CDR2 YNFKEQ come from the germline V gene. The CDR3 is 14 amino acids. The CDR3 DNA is TGTGCCAGCAGCCAAGGGACAGGGCCTGATGGCTACACCTTC. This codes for CASSQGTGPDGYTF.

The CDR3 is CATALRDRGYEQYF. The DNA of the CDR3 is TGTGCCACCGCACTCCGGGACAGGGGCTACGAGCAGTACTTC. This sequence joins TRBV19 and TRBJ2-7; 10 nucleotides align to TRBD1. Germline CDR1 LNHDA, CDR2 SQIVND (reference sequence). This CDR3 comprises 14 residues. Trimming cost V 10 bases and J 3 bases; bases outside gene matches: 9.